This section outlines one T cell receptor (beta chain) sequence together with its context. Its recognized antigen is unknown. Nothing much larger sits one base from this clone, and base qualities are not available. This sample is drawn from a study of T cells in tuberculosis (dated by TCRdb to 2017 to 2018). A note on the overall study: In the study, CD1B tetramers and high-throughput TCR immunosequencing were combined to characterize T cells specific for the mycobacterial lipid antigen glucose monomycolate (GMM). IGRA-negative adolescents, IGRA-positive adolescents with latent tuberculosis and adults with active tuberculosis, ten per group, were compared in a South African clinical cohort. PBMC from active tuberculosis patients were archived either before standard anti-tuberculosis treatment began or within 7 days of the start of that treatment.

The immunoSEQ multiplex PCR assay was used to generate TCR libraries, with TCR-beta and/or TCR-alpha/delta assays applied to each sample. The Illumina high-throughput platform was used to sequence the amplified TCR libraries. The study's own analysis went as follows. Clustering and dimensionality reduction relied on pairwise TCRdist distances among GMM-specific receptors from T cells that were either sorted ex vivo or expanded in vitro. Each clinical repertoire was scored by mean NN-distance, the average TCRdist to the nearest 10% of tetramer-positive reference sequences. GEM TCR motif frequency was calculated as the fraction of unique TCRs that matched known GEM sequences in V/J usage and CDR3 length. Linear discriminant analysis with leave-one-out cross-validation, implemented in scikit-learn, was used to classify active tuberculosis. This immuneACCESS table, as held by TCRdb, lists in-frame sequences with V and J called but not all clones. Of the missing ones, under half trace to an unresolved V gene in checked studies; the others have no known cause. The V and J calls and clone size are taken from that table; D and trimming were inferred from the DNA. The sample table lists under 35,000 clones, about 92% of them with a count of one. Of the sample, roughly 6.4% is held by the ten largest clones.

The CDR3 has 13 amino acids, counting the end cysteine and phenylalanine. This entry keeps only the CDR3 DNA: 39 bases, framed from base 1. CDR1 and CDR2 (MGHDK, SYGVNS) derive from the germline V gene. The junction carries 14 bases between V and J, which are trimmed by 6 bases and 5 bases respectively. Per the publication, the time point label means: new active TB diagnosis, blood taken before or within 7 days of starting treatment. The active tuberculosis patients were newly diagnosed, HIV-seronegative South African adults aged 18 years or older. Confirmation of active tuberculosis came from positive sputum smear microscopy and/or a positive M. tuberculosis culture. Immunosequencing was performed on unsorted cryopreserved PBMC and covered about 110,000 T cells per clinical donor on average. Overall results and qualifications from the work: Active tuberculosis TCR-alpha repertoires showed smaller mean NN-distances to GMM-specific TCRs than IGRA-negative controls, suggesting clonal expansion of these TCRs. A classifier using the diverse GMM-specific repertoire reached about 90% accuracy (AUROC 0.9 to 0.95), compared with more than 55% accuracy using GEM motif frequencies. The smaller NN-distances in active tuberculosis patients were driven in part by shorter CDR3-alpha lengths, while the difference seen for TCR-beta was not statistically significant. Clinical samples were selected based on which cryopreserved specimens were available, and the active tuberculosis cases were adults whereas the controls were adolescents.

The material sequenced was PBMCs, taken at tuberculosis diagnosis. The chain couples TRBV25-1 to TRBJ2-7, with a weak D call of TRBD1 (6 bases match). The sequence was collected from an adult with tuberculosis. Some clones in this sample may be carry-over from other donors' samples. DNA sequence: TGTGCCAGCAGGTACACAGGGCTAGACGAGCAGTACTTC. Its product reads: CASRYTGLDEQYF.